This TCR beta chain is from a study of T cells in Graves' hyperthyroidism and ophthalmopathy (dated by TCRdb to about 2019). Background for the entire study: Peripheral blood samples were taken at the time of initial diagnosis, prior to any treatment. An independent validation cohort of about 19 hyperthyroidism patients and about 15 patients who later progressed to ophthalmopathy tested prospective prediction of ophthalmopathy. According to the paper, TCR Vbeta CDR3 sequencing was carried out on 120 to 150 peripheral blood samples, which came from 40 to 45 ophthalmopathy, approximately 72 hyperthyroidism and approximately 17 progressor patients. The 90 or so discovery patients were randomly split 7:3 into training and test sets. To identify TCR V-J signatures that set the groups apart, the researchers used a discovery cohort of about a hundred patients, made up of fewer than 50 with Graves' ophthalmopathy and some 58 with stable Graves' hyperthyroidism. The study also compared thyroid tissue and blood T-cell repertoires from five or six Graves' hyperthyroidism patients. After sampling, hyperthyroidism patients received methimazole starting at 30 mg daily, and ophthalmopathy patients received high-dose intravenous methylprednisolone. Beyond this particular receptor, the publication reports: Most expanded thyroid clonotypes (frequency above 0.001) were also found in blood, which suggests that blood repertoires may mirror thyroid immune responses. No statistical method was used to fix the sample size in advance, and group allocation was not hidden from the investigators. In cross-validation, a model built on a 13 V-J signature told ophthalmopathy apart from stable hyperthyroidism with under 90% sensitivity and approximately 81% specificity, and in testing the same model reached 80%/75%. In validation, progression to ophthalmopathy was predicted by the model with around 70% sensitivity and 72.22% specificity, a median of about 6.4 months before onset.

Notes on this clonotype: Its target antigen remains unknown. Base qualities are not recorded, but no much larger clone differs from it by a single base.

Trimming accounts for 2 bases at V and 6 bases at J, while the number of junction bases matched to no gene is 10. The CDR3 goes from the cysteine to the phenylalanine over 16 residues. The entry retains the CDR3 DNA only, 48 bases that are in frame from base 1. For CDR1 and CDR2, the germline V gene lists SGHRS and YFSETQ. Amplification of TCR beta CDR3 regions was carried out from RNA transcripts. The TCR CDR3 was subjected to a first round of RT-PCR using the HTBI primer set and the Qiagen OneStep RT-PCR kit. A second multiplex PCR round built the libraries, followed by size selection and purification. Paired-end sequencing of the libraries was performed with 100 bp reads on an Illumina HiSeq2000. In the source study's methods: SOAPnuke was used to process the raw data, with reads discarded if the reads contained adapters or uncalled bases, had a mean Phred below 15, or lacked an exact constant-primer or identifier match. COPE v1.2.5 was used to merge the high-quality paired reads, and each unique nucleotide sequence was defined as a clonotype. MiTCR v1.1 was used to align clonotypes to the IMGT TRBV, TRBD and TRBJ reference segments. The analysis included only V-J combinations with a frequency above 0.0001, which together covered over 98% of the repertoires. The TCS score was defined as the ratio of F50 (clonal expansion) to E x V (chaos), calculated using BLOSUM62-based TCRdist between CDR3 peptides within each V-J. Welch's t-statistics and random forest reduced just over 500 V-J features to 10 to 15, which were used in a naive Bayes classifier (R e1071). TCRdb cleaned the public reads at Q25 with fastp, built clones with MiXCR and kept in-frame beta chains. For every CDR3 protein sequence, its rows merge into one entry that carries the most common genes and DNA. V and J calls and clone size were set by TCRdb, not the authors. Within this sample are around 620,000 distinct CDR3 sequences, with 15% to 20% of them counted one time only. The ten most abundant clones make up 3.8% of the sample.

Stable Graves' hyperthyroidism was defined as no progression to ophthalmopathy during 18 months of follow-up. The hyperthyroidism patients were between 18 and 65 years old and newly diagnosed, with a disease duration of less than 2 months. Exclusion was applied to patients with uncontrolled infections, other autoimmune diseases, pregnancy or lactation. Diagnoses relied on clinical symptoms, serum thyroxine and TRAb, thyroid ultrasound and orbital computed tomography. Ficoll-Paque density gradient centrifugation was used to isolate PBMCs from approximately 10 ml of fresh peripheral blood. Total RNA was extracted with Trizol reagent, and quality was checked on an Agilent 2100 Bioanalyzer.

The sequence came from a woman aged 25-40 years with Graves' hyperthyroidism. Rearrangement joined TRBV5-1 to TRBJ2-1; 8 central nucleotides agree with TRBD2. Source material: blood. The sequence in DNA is TGCGCCAGCAGCTTTATAGCGGGATCACCGGGCAATGAGCAGTTCTTC. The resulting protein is CASSFIAGSPGNEQFF.